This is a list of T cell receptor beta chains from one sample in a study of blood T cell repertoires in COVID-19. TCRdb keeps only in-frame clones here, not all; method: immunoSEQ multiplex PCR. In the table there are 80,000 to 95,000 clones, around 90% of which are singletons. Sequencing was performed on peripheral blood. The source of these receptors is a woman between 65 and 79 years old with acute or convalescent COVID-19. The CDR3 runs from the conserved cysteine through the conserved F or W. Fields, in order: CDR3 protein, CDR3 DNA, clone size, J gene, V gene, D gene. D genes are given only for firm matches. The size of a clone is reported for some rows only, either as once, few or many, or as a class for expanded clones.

CDR3 protein: CASSDARGSNQPQHF; CDR3 DNA: TGTGCCAGCAGTGACGCCCGGGGGTCCAATCAGCCCCAGCATTTT; clone size: once; J gene: TRBJ1-5; V gene: TRBV6-1; D gene: .
CDR3 protein: CASSFFRVETQYF; CDR3 DNA: TGTGCCAGCAGTTTTTTTCGTGTGGAGACCCAGTACTTC; clone size: .; J gene: TRBJ2-5; V gene: TRBV2; D gene: .
CDR3 protein: CSAAGTGLFNEKLFF; CDR3 DNA: TGCAGCGCCGCAGGGACAGGGTTGTTTAATGAAAAACTGTTTTTT; clone size: .; J gene: TRBJ1-4; V gene: TRBV29-1; D gene: TRBD1
CDR3 protein: CASSYRDSQETQYF; CDR3 DNA: TGCGCCAGCTCCTACCGGGACAGCCAAGAGACCCAGTACTTC; clone size: .; J gene: TRBJ2-5; V gene: TRBV5-1; D gene: TRBD1
CDR3 protein: CASSQGGEGRYEQYF; CDR3 DNA: TGTGCCAGCAGCCAGGGTGGGGAGGGCCGGTACGAGCAGTACTTC; clone size: few; J gene: TRBJ2-7; V gene: TRBV28; D gene: TRBD2
CDR3 protein: CASSSTGLRSPLHF; CDR3 DNA: TGTGCCAGCAGTTCGACAGGGTTGCGATCACCCCTCCACTTT; clone size: .; J gene: TRBJ1-6; V gene: TRBV28; D gene: TRBD1
CDR3 protein: CASSYSKTSGSVTQYF; CDR3 DNA: TGTGCCAGCAGTTACTCGAAAACTAGCGGGAGTGTTACGCAGTATTTT; clone size: .; J gene: TRBJ2-3; V gene: TRBV6-5; D gene: TRBD2
CDR3 protein: CASSEGLGGGVNIQYF; CDR3 DNA: TGTGCCAGCAGTGAAGGTTTGGGCGGGGGGGTAAACATTCAGTACTTC; clone size: .; J gene: TRBJ2-4; V gene: TRBV6-1; D gene: TRBD2
CDR3 protein: CASHRDRGGWNEQFF; CDR3 DNA: TGTGCCAGCCATCGGGACAGGGGCGGATGGAATGAGCAGTTCTTC; clone size: .; J gene: TRBJ2-1; V gene: TRBV25-1; D gene: TRBD1
CDR3 protein: CASSEASREGGELFF; CDR3 DNA: TGTGCCAGCAGTGAAGCATCCAGGGAGGGCGGGGAGCTGTTTTTT; clone size: .; J gene: TRBJ2-2; V gene: TRBV2; D gene: TRBD2
CDR3 protein: CASRLPGEGTGELFF; CDR3 DNA: TGTGCCAGCCGCCTCCCCGGGGAGGGAACCGGGGAGCTGTTTTTT; clone size: .; J gene: TRBJ2-2; V gene: TRBV19; D gene: TRBD2
CDR3 protein: CASTGLQEQFF; CDR3 DNA: TGTGCCAGTACGGGGTTACAGGAGCAGTTCTTC; clone size: few; J gene: TRBJ2-1; V gene: TRBV19; D gene: .
CDR3 protein: CASSLEVITGAGNTIYF; CDR3 DNA: TGCGCCAGCAGCTTGGAAGTTATTACAGGGGCTGGAAACACCATATATTTT; clone size: .; J gene: TRBJ1-3; V gene: TRBV5-1; D gene: TRBD1
CDR3 protein: CASSDSPSKVGHNEQFF; CDR3 DNA: TGTGCCAGCAGTGACTCGCCTAGTAAGGTTGGCCACAATGAGCAGTTCTTC; clone size: .; J gene: TRBJ2-1; V gene: TRBV6-4; D gene: .
CDR3 protein: CASRIDRGYGYTF; CDR3 DNA: TGTGCCAGCAGAATTGACAGGGGCTATGGCTACACCTTC; clone size: .; J gene: TRBJ1-2; V gene: TRBV6-5; D gene: TRBD1
CDR3 protein: CASRGTPLVGKLFF; CDR3 DNA: TGTGCCAGTAGGGGGACTCCCCTTGTCGGAAAACTGTTTTTT; clone size: .; J gene: TRBJ1-4; V gene: TRBV19; D gene: .
CDR3 protein: CASSEARGGGETQYF; CDR3 DNA: TGCGCCAGCAGTGAGGCTCGGGGAGGTGGAGAGACCCAGTACTTC; clone size: .; J gene: TRBJ2-5; V gene: TRBV10-1; D gene: .
CDR3 protein: CASSPSVRGPSF; CDR3 DNA: TGTGCCAGCAGCCCCAGCGTGCGGGGGCCGTCTTTC; clone size: .; J gene: TRBJ2-7; V gene: TRBV7-2; D gene: .
CDR3 protein: CASSRASGSTNEKLFF; CDR3 DNA: TGTGCCAGCTCACGGGCCTCTGGTTCAACTAATGAAAAACTGTTTTTT; clone size: once; J gene: TRBJ1-4; V gene: TRBV18; D gene: .
CDR3 protein: CASSFNRDGTEAFF; CDR3 DNA: TGTGCCAGCAGCTTCAACAGGGATGGCACTGAAGCTTTCTTT; clone size: .; J gene: TRBJ1-1; V gene: TRBV7-9; D gene: .
CDR3 protein: CAVWGSNEQFF; CDR3 DNA: TGTGCTGTGTGGGGCTCGAATGAGCAGTTCTTC; clone size: .; J gene: TRBJ2-1; V gene: TRBV6-5; D gene: .
CDR3 protein: CASSLAISGEIGDTQYF; CDR3 DNA: TGCGCCAGCAGCTTGGCTATCAGCGGGGAGATCGGGGATACGCAGTATTTT; clone size: .; J gene: TRBJ2-3; V gene: TRBV5-1; D gene: TRBD2
CDR3 protein: CSVEENGGQLRTDTQYF; CDR3 DNA: TGCAGCGTTGAAGAGAACGGTGGACAGCTCCGCACAGATACGCAGTATTTT; clone size: .; J gene: TRBJ2-3; V gene: TRBV29-1; D gene: .
CDR3 protein: CASSTGTSGRGTDTQYF; CDR3 DNA: TGTGCCAGCAGCACCGGGACTAGCGGGAGAGGTACAGATACGCAGTATTTT; clone size: .; J gene: TRBJ2-3; V gene: TRBV5-4; D gene: TRBD2
CDR3 protein: CASSLQFNEKLFF; CDR3 DNA: TGTGCCAGCAGCTTACAGTTCAATGAAAAACTGTTTTTT; clone size: .; J gene: TRBJ1-4; V gene: TRBV7-2; D gene: .
CDR3 protein: CASSLRLAGAADTQYF; CDR3 DNA: TGTGCCAGCAGCTTACGACTAGCGGGGGCAGCCGATACGCAGTATTTT; clone size: .; J gene: TRBJ2-3; V gene: TRBV7-2; D gene: TRBD2
CDR3 protein: CASSPRQGASYEQYF; CDR3 DNA: TGTGCCAGCAGCCCACGACAGGGGGCAAGCTACGAGCAGTACTTC; clone size: .; J gene: TRBJ2-7; V gene: TRBV3-1/TRBV3-2; D gene: TRBD1
CDR3 protein: CAVAGGPQETQYF; CDR3 DNA: TGTGCCGTAGCGGGAGGCCCCCAAGAGACCCAGTACTTC; clone size: .; J gene: TRBJ2-5; V gene: TRBV6-5; D gene: TRBD2
CDR3 protein: CASSLLAVGYEQYF; CDR3 DNA: TGCGCCAGCAGCTTGTTAGCGGTCGGTTACGAGCAGTACTTC; clone size: .; J gene: TRBJ2-7; V gene: TRBV5-1; D gene: .
CDR3 protein: CASSIDGLARLADTQYF; CDR3 DNA: TGTGCCAGTAGTATAGACGGACTAGCTCGCCTTGCAGATACGCAGTATTTT; clone size: .; J gene: TRBJ2-3; V gene: TRBV19; D gene: TRBD2
CDR3 protein: CSVERLARTDTQYF; CDR3 DNA: TGCAGCGTTGAAAGACTAGCCCGCACAGATACGCAGTATTTT; clone size: .; J gene: TRBJ2-3; V gene: TRBV29-1; D gene: TRBD2